A selection of T cell receptor beta chains follows, all from one sample in a study of T cell changes during pregnancy in multiple sclerosis. The assay was immunoSEQ multiplex PCR, and TCRdb's table has in-frame clones only and misses some. The table records around 30,000 clones, about nine tenths of them present only once. The sequences come from CD8+ T cells from peripheral blood mononuclear cells, collected in the second trimester of pregnancy. Receptors were obtained from a female donor with multiple sclerosis, enrolled in a pregnancy study. Both conserved end residues are part of each CDR3. The D gene is left open where the match is weak. Clone size is not always given. Where it is, it says once, few, many or a class for expanded clones.

V gene	J gene	D gene	clone size	CDR3 protein	CDR3 DNA
TRBV19	TRBJ2-7	-	-	CASSISSGGEQYF	TGTGCCAGTAGTATTAGTTCAGGCGGGGAGCAGTACTTC
TRBV18	TRBJ2-2	TRBD1	once	CASSPTWTGLFTGELFF	TGTGCCAGCTCACCGACCTGGACAGGGTTATTTACCGGGGAGCTGTTTTTT
TRBV27	TRBJ1-4	-	-	CASSWGGAHEKLFF	TGTGCCAGCAGTTGGGGGGGCGCCCATGAAAAACTGTTTTTT
TRBV19	TRBJ1-5	-	-	CASSIVDTSNQPQHF	TGTGCCAGTAGTATTGTGGACACTAGCAATCAGCCCCAGCATTTT
TRBV5-4	TRBJ1-5	-	-	CASSLAPGGNQPQHF	TGTGCCAGCAGCTTGGCCCCGGGGGGGAATCAGCCCCAGCATTTT
TRBV4-2	TRBJ1-1	TRBD1	few	CASSQAGQLNTEAFF	TGTGCCAGCAGCCAAGCGGGACAGTTGAACACTGAAGCTTTCTTT
TRBV19	TRBJ2-7	TRBD1	-	CASSERDSAYEQYF	TGTGCCAGTAGTGAACGGGACAGCGCCTACGAGCAGTACTTC
TRBV7-6	TRBJ1-3	-	-	CASSLQIRGSGNTIYF	TGTGCCAGCAGCCTACAAATCAGGGGATCAGGAAACACCATATATTTT
TRBV6-5	TRBJ1-2	-	-	CASSAGGFTNYGYTF	TGTGCCAGCAGCGCCGGGGGGTTCACTAACTATGGCTACACCTTC
TRBV7-9	TRBJ1-5	-	-	CASSSIEAGDQPQHF	TGTGCCAGCAGCTCCATTGAGGCGGGGGATCAGCCCCAGCATTTT
TRBV7-9	TRBJ1-1	-	-	CASSLVYQVVNTEAFF	TGTGCCAGCAGCTTAGTGTACCAGGTGGTGAACACTGAAGCTTTCTTT
TRBV4-1	TRBJ2-3	TRBD2	-	CASSRGLAGGKTDTQYF	TGCGCCAGCAGCCGGGGACTAGCGGGAGGGAAAACAGATACGCAGTATTTT
TRBV5-1	TRBJ2-7	TRBD2	-	CASSEAGGVYEQYF	TGCGCCAGCAGCGAGGCGGGAGGGGTATACGAGCAGTACTTC
TRBV9	TRBJ2-7	TRBD2	-	CASSPKNQREGHEQYF	TGTGCCAGCAGCCCTAAAAATCAGCGGGAGGGACACGAGCAGTACTTC
TRBV6-4	TRBJ2-2	-	medium-sized	CASSDEVQGELFF	TGTGCCAGCAGTGACGAGGTTCAGGGGGAGCTGTTTTTT
TRBV7-2	TRBJ2-5	-	once	CASSQDPQGGIKETQYF	TGTGCCAGCAGCCAGGACCCTCAGGGGGGCATTAAAGAGACCCAGTACTTC
TRBV12-1	TRBJ2-3	-	-	CASSAGLAGADTQYF	TGTGCCAGCAGCGCGGGACTAGCGGGAGCAGATACGCAGTATTTT
TRBV12-5	TRBJ1-6	-	-	CASGLVLDSYNSPLHF	TGTGCTAGTGGTTTGGTACTAGACTCCTATAATTCACCCCTCCACTTT
TRBV4-1	TRBJ2-3	-	-	CASSQSSGSTDTQYF	TGCGCCAGCAGCCAATCGTCGGGAAGCACAGATACGCAGTATTTT
TRBV7-9	TRBJ2-5	TRBD1	-	CASSTGQGLETQYF	TGTGCCAGCAGCACGGGACAGGGTCTTGAGACCCAGTACTTC
TRBV4-1	TRBJ1-2	TRBD1	-	CASSQSGDRGFYGYTF	TGCGCCAGCAGCCAAAGCGGGGACAGGGGTTTCTATGGCTACACCTTC
TRBV6-1	TRBJ2-1	TRBD2	once	CASSVGGAHSYNEQFF	TGTGCCAGCAGTGTGGGAGGGGCCCACTCCTACAATGAGCAGTTCTTC
TRBV12-5	TRBJ2-7	TRBD2	-	CASGLGESGKHDEQYF	TGTGCTAGTGGTTTGGGCGAAAGCGGGAAACACGACGAGCAGTACTTC
TRBV6-1	TRBJ1-1	TRBD1	-	CASTQRGQAEAFF	TGTGCCAGCACCCAACGGGGACAGGCTGAAGCTTTCTTT
TRBV4-3	TRBJ2-2	TRBD2	-	CASSHLAGDEAGELFF	TGCGCCAGCAGCCATCTAGCGGGAGATGAGGCCGGGGAGCTGTTTTTT
TRBV29-1	TRBJ2-2	TRBD1	-	CSARTGKNTGELFF	TGCAGCGCTCGGACAGGGAAGAACACCGGGGAGCTGTTTTTT
TRBV5-1	TRBJ2-3	-	-	CASSSGEGSTDTQYF	TGCGCCAGCAGCTCAGGGGAGGGATCCACAGATACGCAGTATTTT
TRBV9	TRBJ2-7	TRBD1	-	CASSAGQGIHEQYF	TGTGCCAGCAGCGCGGGACAGGGGATCCACGAGCAGTACTTC
TRBV9	TRBJ1-2	TRBD1	-	CASSDHRGGYTF	TGTGCCAGCAGCGACCACAGGGGTGGCTACACCTTC
TRBV27	TRBJ2-7	TRBD1	-	CASSLVGQPIYEQYF	TGTGCCAGCAGTTTAGTGGGACAGCCCATCTACGAGCAGTACTTC
TRBV5-1	TRBJ2-5	TRBD1	once	CASRGGWMETQYF	TGCGCCAGCCGAGGGGGCTGGATGGAGACCCAGTACTTC
TRBV6-5	TRBJ1-2	TRBD1	-	CAARGQGGYGYTF	TGTGCCGCTAGGGGACAGGGGGGATATGGCTACACCTTC
TRBV20-1	TRBJ2-7	-	-	CSARGYYEQYF	TGCAGTGCCAGGGGATACTACGAGCAGTACTTC
TRBV4-1	TRBJ1-3	-	-	CASSQNQGVLRNTIYF	TGCGCCAGCAGCCAAAACCAAGGGGTCCTCCGGAACACCATATATTTT
TRBV27	TRBJ2-5	TRBD1	once	CASSPTGSQTQYF	TGTGCCAGCAGTCCGACAGGGAGTCAGACCCAGTACTTC
TRBV4-2	TRBJ2-1	TRBD2	-	CASSQDLRERNEQFF	TGTGCCAGCAGCCAAGATCTGCGGGAGCGCAATGAGCAGTTCTTC
TRBV4-1	TRBJ2-1	TRBD2	-	CASSHGTRLNNEQFF	TGCGCCAGCAGCCATGGGACTAGGCTAAACAATGAGCAGTTCTTC
TRBV11-2	TRBJ2-1	TRBD1	-	CASSFRDRVGNEQFF	TGTGCCAGCAGCTTCCGGGACAGGGTAGGAAATGAGCAGTTCTTC
TRBV28	TRBJ2-3	TRBD2	-	CASSFSLAGGTDTQYF	TGTGCCAGCAGTTTCAGTCTAGCGGGAGGCACAGATACGCAGTATTTT
TRBV19	TRBJ1-4	-	-	CASRAVNEKLFF	TGTGCCAGTAGGGCCGTCAATGAAAAACTGTTTTTT
TRBV27	TRBJ2-2	-	-	CASTPTGTGELFF	TGTGCCAGCACCCCTACAGGGACCGGGGAGCTGTTTTTT
TRBV27	TRBJ2-7	-	once	CASSLLTGTIQGEQYF	TGTGCCAGCAGTCTTTTGACGGGAACTATACAAGGCGAGCAGTACTTC
TRBV9	TRBJ2-1	-	-	CASSLPPPGDNEQFF	TGTGCCAGCAGCTTACCGCCTCCCGGGGACAATGAGCAGTTCTTC
TRBV27	TRBJ2-7	-	once	CASSLGRSSYEQYF	TGTGCCAGCAGTTTAGGGAGGAGCTCCTACGAGCAGTACTTC
TRBV7-2	TRBJ2-7	TRBD1	-	CASSSLQGAYEQYF	TGTGCCAGCAGCTCCTTGCAGGGGGCCTACGAGCAGTACTTC
TRBV4-1	TRBJ2-7	TRBD2	-	CASSQDTAGGSEQYF	TGCGCCAGCAGCCAAGATACAGCGGGAGGTTCCGAGCAGTACTTC
TRBV5-6	TRBJ2-7	TRBD1	-	CASSLASGTGVYEQYF	TGTGCCAGCAGCTTGGCCTCCGGGACAGGGGTTTACGAGCAGTACTTC
TRBV10-2	TRBJ2-1	-	-	CASENGIAQNEQFF	TGCGCCAGCGAAAACGGGATCGCCCAGAATGAGCAGTTCTTC
TRBV10-1	TRBJ2-3	TRBD1	-	CASSGQPTGSSTDTQYF	TGCGCCAGCAGCGGACAACCGACAGGGTCTAGCACAGATACGCAGTATTTT